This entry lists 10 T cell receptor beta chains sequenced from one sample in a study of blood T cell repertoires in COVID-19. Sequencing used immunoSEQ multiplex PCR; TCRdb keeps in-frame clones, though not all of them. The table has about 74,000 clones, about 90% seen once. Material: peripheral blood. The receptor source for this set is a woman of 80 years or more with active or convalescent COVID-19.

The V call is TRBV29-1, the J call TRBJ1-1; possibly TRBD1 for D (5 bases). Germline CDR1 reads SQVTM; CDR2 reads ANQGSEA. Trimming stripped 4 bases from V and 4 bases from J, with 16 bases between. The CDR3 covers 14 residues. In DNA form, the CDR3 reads TGCAGCGTTGTGGTAAGGGGCATGGGCACTGAAGCTTTCTTT. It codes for CSVVVRGMGTEAFF.

The CDR3 reads CASSGLAGFGQTHNEQFF. The CDR3 DNA is TGTGCCAGCAGCGGGCTAGCGGGATTCGGTCAGACTCACAATGAGCAGTTCTTC. This chain joins TRBV11-3 and TRBJ2-1; 9 bases are shared with TRBD2. The CDR3 has 18 residues. V gave up 5 bases and J gave up 5 bases; unmatched junction bases: 16. CDR1 is SGHNT and CDR2 is YENEEA in the germline V gene.

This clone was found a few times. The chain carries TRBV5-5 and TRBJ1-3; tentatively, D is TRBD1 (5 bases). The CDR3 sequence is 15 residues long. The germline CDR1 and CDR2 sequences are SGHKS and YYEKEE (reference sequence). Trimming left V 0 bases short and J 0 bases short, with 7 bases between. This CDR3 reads CASSLDQGSGNTIYF. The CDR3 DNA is TGTGCCAGCAGCTTGGACCAGGGCTCTGGAAACACCATATATTTT.

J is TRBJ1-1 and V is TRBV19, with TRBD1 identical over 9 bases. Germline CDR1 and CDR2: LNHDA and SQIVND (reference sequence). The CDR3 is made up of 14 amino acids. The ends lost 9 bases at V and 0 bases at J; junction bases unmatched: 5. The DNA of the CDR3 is TGTGCCAGACCCGGGACAGGGATGAACACTGAAGCTTTCTTT. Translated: CARPGTGMNTEAFF.

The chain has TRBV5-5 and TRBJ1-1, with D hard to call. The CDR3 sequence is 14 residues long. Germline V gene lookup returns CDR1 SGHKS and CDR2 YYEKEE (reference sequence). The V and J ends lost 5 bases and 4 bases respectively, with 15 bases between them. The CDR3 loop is CASSLLWEGTEAFF. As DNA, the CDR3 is TGTGCCAGCAGTCTATTATGGGAGGGCACTGAAGCTTTCTTT.

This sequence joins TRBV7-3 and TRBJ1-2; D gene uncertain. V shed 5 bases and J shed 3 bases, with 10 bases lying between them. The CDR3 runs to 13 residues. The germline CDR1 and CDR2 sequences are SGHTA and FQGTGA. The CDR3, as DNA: TGTGCCAGCAGCCCCCAGGCTGACTATGGCTACACCTTC. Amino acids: CASSPQADYGYTF.

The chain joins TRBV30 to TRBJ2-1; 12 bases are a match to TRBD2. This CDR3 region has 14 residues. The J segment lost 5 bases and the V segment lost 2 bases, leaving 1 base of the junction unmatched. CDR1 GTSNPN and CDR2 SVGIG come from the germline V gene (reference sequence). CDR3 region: CAWSLAGGDNEQFF. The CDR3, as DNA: TGTGCCTGGAGTCTAGCGGGAGGGGACAATGAGCAGTTCTTC.

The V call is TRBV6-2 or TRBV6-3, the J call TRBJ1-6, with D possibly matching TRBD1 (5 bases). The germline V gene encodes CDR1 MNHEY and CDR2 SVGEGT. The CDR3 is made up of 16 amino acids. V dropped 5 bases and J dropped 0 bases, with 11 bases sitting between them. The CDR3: CASSHRTSSYNSPLHF. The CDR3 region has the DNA TGTGCCAGCAGTCACAGGACAAGCTCCTATAATTCACCCCTCCACTTT.

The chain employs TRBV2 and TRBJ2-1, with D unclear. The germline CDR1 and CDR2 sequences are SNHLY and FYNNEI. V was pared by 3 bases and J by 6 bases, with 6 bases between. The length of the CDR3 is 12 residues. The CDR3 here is CASSDDSNEQFF. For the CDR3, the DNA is TGTGCCAGCAGTGACGACTCCAATGAGCAGTTCTTC.

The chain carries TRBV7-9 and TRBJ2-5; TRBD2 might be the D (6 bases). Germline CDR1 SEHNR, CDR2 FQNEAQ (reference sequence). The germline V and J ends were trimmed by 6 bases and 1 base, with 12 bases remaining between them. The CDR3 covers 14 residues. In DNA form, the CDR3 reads TGTGCCAGCAGTCATAGCGGCTCCCAAGAGACCCAGTACTTC. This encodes CASSHSGSQETQYF.